These 22 T cell receptor beta chains originate from one sample sequenced in a study of vaccination effects on CD4 cells after COVID-19. With 9 to 11 days of culture completed, CD4+ T cells were isolated. These receptors' antigens are unknown. Repertoires were generated with immunoSEQ multiplex PCR, while TCRdb's copy carries only in-frame clones and drops some. Of about 38,000 clones listed, roughly 82% were seen once; the top ten hold about 2.8%. This sample comprised CD4+ T cells from PBMCs cultured without peptide, obtained before COVID-19 vaccination. These receptors all stem from a human donor who received a COVID-19 vaccine.

The rearrangement uses TRBV24-1 and TRBJ2-2, with TRBD1 matching over 9 bases. The CDR3 has 16 amino acids. V dropped 7 bases and J dropped 5; count of bases not matched to a gene: 10. In germline, CDR1 is KGHDR, CDR2 SFDVKD. The CDR3 reads CATRGPGQGSTGELFF. In nucleotides, the CDR3 is TGTGCCACCAGGGGGCCGGGACAGGGATCGACCGGGGAGCTGTTTTTT.

This clone was seen more than once but under ten times. The chain is built from TRBV18 and TRBJ1-1; 7 bases map to TRBD1. With V trimmed by 4 bases and J by 1 base, 6 bases remained unmatched. Germline V gene sequence: CDR1 KGHSH, CDR2 LQKENI. CDR3 length equals 15 residues. The CDR3 nucleotides read TGTGCCAGCTCACGAATGGACAGGAGGAACACTGAAGCTTTCTTT. Residues: CASSRMDRRNTEAFF. Supplemented by reference TRBV18 and TRBJ1-1, the full variable domain reads NAGVMQNPRHLVRRRGQEARLRCSPMKGHSHVYWYRQLPEEGLKFMVYLQKENIIDESGMPKERFSAEFPKEGPSILRIQQVVRGDSAAYFCASSRMDRRNTEAFFGQGTRLTVV.

CDR3 bases: TGTGCCAGCAGTTCCCCTAGCGGGGGACGGGAGACCCAGTACTTC. Translated, it gives CASSSPSGGRETQYF. The gene calls are TRBV6-5 and TRBJ2-5; 10 bases line up with TRBD2. This CDR3 is built from 15 residues. CDR1 and CDR2 (germline): MNHEY, SVGAGI. Trimming cost V 4 bases and J 5 bases; bases outside gene matches: 7.

The genes are TRBV19 and TRBJ1-4; D gene uncertain. The CDR3 consists of 15 residues. Trimming took off 2 bases at V and 4 bases at J, with 11 bases between the two ends. The germline gives CDR1 LNHDA, CDR2 SQIVND (reference sequence). The CDR3 coding sequence is TGTGCCAGTAGTATACGTGGCCCGTTTAATGAAAAACTGTTTTTT. It specifies CASSIRGPFNEKLFF.

J is TRBJ2-3 and V is TRBV10-3; 7 bases are a match to TRBD2. Germline lookup yields CDR1 ENHRY and CDR2 SYGVKD. This CDR3 has 15 amino acids. With 3 bases clipped from V and 4 bases from J, the junction kept 7 bases outside the gene matches. The CDR3 reads CAISDPNGGADTQYF. CDR3 nucleotide sequence: TGTGCCATCAGTGACCCCAATGGGGGGGCAGATACGCAGTATTTT.

J is TRBJ2-5 and V is TRBV20-1; a weak D match, TRBD1 (6 bases). Per germline, CDR1 DFQATT and CDR2 SNEGSKA (reference sequence). The CDR3 has 12 amino acids. Trimming took off 3 bases at V and 4 bases at J, with 9 bases between the two ends. The CDR3 nucleotides read TGCAGTGCTAGTGAAGGGGGAGAGACCCAGTACTTC. It yields the protein CSASEGGETQYF.

The chain couples TRBV10-1 to TRBJ1-2; possible D gene TRBD1, 6 bases. The CDR3 is made up of 15 amino acids. The V and J ends lost 7 bases and 0 bases respectively, with 15 bases between them. Germline lookup yields CDR1 WNHNN and CDR2 SYGVQD (reference sequence). The CDR3, as DNA: TGCGCCAGCATGGGGGGGGGCAGATCTAACTATGGCTACACCTTC. Translating gives CASMGGGRSNYGYTF.

The rearrangement joins TRBV19 to TRBJ1-5; possibly TRBD1 for D (6 bases). CDR3 length: 15 residues. From germline, CDR1 is LNHDA and CDR2 SQIVND (reference sequence). The germline V and J ends were trimmed by 3 bases and 0 bases, with 9 bases remaining between them. CDR3 DNA: TGTGCCAGTAGTATTAGCAGGGGTAGCAATCAGCCCCAGCATTTT. It translates to CASSISRGSNQPQHF.

This clone was observed a few times. The chain has TRBV7-2 and TRBJ2-1; no firm D call. The CDR3 is 15 residues long. Between the trimmed V and J ends, which lost 7 bases and 0 bases, there was a span of 13 bases. From germline, CDR1 is SGHTA and CDR2 FQGNSA. In DNA form, the CDR3 reads TGTGCCAGCACTTCAACCTACGGCTCCTACAATGAGCAGTTCTTC. It specifies CASTSTYGSYNEQFF.

The chain joins TRBV19 to TRBJ1-4; possible D gene TRBD1, 6 bases. This CDR3 region has 15 residues. Germline V gene lookup returns CDR1 LNHDA and CDR2 SQIVND (reference sequence). V lost 4 bases and J lost 8, with 17 bases in between. The CDR3, as DNA: TGTGCCAGTAGTAGGCCCAGGGGAGGAGGAGAAAAACTGTTTTTT. It is translated as CASSRPRGGGEKLFF.

The CDR3 nucleotides are TGTGCCAGTAGTTCCCCCCCGGGACAGACAAATTCACCCCTCCACTTT. Its protein is CASSSPPGQTNSPLHF. J is TRBJ1-6 and V is TRBV19, with TRBD1 matching 7 bases. Unmatched junction bases numbered 11, after V lost 5 bases and J lost 7 bases. CDR1 LNHDA and CDR2 SQIVND come from the germline V gene (reference sequence). The CDR3 runs to 16 residues.

The chain's CDR3 is CASSLVLGKNIQYF. As DNA, the CDR3 is TGCGCCAGCAGCTTGGTTCTGGGCAAAAACATTCAGTACTTC. V usage is TRBV5-1 and J usage is TRBJ2-4; no clear D gene. The CDR3 extends over 14 amino acids. Germline CDR1 SGHRS, CDR2 YFSETQ. V lost 0 bases and J 3 bases, leaving 7 bases between the germline ends.

The chain recombines TRBV4-3 with TRBJ1-2; D is unclear. V gave up 1 base and J gave up 6 bases, with 9 bases separating them. This CDR3 has 13 amino acids. Germline values: CDR1 LGHNA, CDR2 YSLEER. This chain's CDR3 is CASSQGSTNGYTF. The CDR3 DNA is TGCGCCAGCAGCCAAGGTTCCACCAATGGCTACACCTTC.

This clone was counted once. The chain carries TRBV5-6 and TRBJ1-2; weak D call: TRBD1 (5 bases). This CDR3 is 12 amino acids long. In germline, CDR1 is SGHDT, CDR2 YYEEEE. V lost 2 bases to trimming and J lost 7 bases, with 9 bases between them. This chain's CDR3 is CASSFTGSGYTF. CDR3 DNA: TGTGCCAGCAGCTTTACAGGCTCTGGCTACACCTTC.

The J gene is TRBJ1-5, the V gene TRBV29-1; no firm D call. The V end was cut by 6 bases, the J end by 0 bases, with 9 bases between. Germline assignment: CDR1 SQVTM and CDR2 ANQGSEA. The CDR3 spans 13 residues. This CDR3 is CSVAQDSNQPQHF. In DNA form, the CDR3 reads TGCAGCGTGGCACAAGATAGCAATCAGCCCCAGCATTTT.

The chain uses TRBV7-2 and TRBJ2-7, with 7 positions matching TRBD1. Germline CDR1 and CDR2: SGHTA and FQGNSA. V gave up 5 bases and J gave up 0 bases; unmatched junction bases: 7. The CDR3 totals 15 residues. The DNA of the CDR3 is TGTGCCAGCAGCGTCAGGGGGTCTCCCTCCTACGAGCAGTACGTC. Translating it yields CASSVRGSPSYEQYV.

The V gene is TRBV9, the J gene TRBJ2-1, with 8 nucleotides matching TRBD2. The CDR3 consists of 14 residues. V lost 2 bases, J lost 7 bases, and 5 bases stayed unmatched. CDR1 is SGDLS and CDR2 is YYNGEE in the germline V gene. CDR3 loop: CASSVREGLNEQFF. The CDR3 DNA reads TGTGCCAGCAGCGTCCGGGAGGGTCTGAATGAGCAGTTCTTC.

The chain combines TRBV5-1 with TRBJ1-2; 8 nucleotides match TRBD1. J was trimmed by 3 bases and V by 0 bases; bases with no gene match: 4. Looked up from germline, CDR1 is SGHRS and CDR2 is YFSETQ. The CDR3 is made up of 15 amino acids. The chain's CDR3 is CASSLGQGRDYGYTF. DNA for the CDR3: TGCGCCAGCAGCTTGGGACAGGGGCGCGACTATGGCTACACCTTC.

The chain uses TRBV6-1 and TRBJ1-1; 9 positions agree with TRBD1. CDR3 length: 14 amino acids. CDR1 and CDR2 (germline): MNHNS, SASEGT. V lost 1 base to trimming and J lost 4 bases; unmatched junction nucleotides: 1. The CDR3 coding sequence is TGTGCCAGCAGTGAAGTGGGACAGGGCACTGAAGCTTTCTTT. Protein sequence: CASSEVGQGTEAFF.

The chain is built from TRBV5-1 and TRBJ2-3; D not certain. CDR1 and CDR2 (germline): SGHRS, YFSETQ. The CDR3 length is 12 residues. V shed 4 bases and J shed 6 bases, with 9 bases lying between them. The CDR3 here is CASSRNQDTQYF. In DNA, the CDR3 is TGCGCCAGCAGCAGGAATCAGGATACGCAGTATTTT. The variable domain in full, completed from reference TRBV5-1 and TRBJ2-3, reads KAGVTQTPRYLIKTRGQQVTLSCSPISGHRSVSWYQQTPGQGLQFLFEYFSETQRNKGNFPGRFSGRQFSNSRSEMNVSTLELGDSALYLCASSRNQDTQYFGPGTRLTVL.

This clone was detected once. V is TRBV15 and J is TRBJ2-7; no clear D gene. Germline CDR1 is LNHNV and CDR2 is YYDKDF (reference sequence). The germline V and J ends were trimmed by 1 base and 4 bases, with 11 bases remaining between them. The CDR3 consists of 14 residues. The CDR3 loop is CATSRGTIGYEQYV. CDR3 coding DNA: TGTGCCACCAGCAGAGGCACCATTGGGTACGAGCAGTACGTC.

The chain employs TRBV5-1 and TRBJ2-1; unclear D gene. The CDR3 is made up of 14 amino acids. Trimming took 0 bases from V and 7 from J, leaving 11 bases between them. Germline V gives CDR1 SGHRS, CDR2 YFSETQ. Written as DNA, the CDR3 is TGCGCCAGCAGCTTGGTTACGGACGTTAATGAGCAGTTCTTC. Translating gives CASSLVTDVNEQFF. Using reference TRBV5-1 and TRBJ2-1 for the parts outside the CDR3, the full variable domain is KAGVTQTPRYLIKTRGQQVTLSCSPISGHRSVSWYQQTPGQGLQFLFEYFSETQRNKGNFPGRFSGRQFSNSRSEMNVSTLELGDSALYLCASSLVTDVNEQFFGPGTRLTVL.